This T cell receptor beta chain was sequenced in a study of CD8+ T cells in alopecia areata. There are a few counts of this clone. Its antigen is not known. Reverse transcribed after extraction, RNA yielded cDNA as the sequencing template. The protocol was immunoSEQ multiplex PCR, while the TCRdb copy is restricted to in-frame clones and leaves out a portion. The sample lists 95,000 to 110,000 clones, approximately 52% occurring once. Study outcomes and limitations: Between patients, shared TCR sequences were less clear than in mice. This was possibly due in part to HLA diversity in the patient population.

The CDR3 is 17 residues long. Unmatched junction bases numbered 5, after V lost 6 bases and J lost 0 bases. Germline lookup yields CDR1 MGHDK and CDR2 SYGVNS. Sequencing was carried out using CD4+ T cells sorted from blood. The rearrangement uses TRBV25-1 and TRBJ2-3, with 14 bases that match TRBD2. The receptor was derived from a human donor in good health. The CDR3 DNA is TGTGCCAGCAGCGTCGGGACTAGCGGGGGCAGCACAGATACGCAGTATTTT. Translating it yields CASSVGTSGGSTDTQYF.